The 29 T cell receptor beta chains below all came from one sample that was sequenced in a study of blood T cell repertoires in COVID-19. Profiling relied on immunoSEQ multiplex PCR, and the TCRdb table lists in-frame clones only, not all of them. The sample lists roughly 100,000 clones; about 76% were seen once. Sequencing was performed on peripheral blood. Every receptor here comes from an elderly woman with acute or convalescent COVID-19.

The CDR3 reads CASNVNQLETQYF. The CDR3 nucleotides read TGTGCCAGCAATGTAAACCAACTAGAGACCCAGTACTTC. The chain couples TRBV6-5 to TRBJ2-5, with D unclear. The CDR3 is 13 residues long. Germline V gives CDR1 MNHEY, CDR2 SVGAGI. V lost 7 bases to trimming and J lost 4 bases, with 13 bases between them.

Here the CDR3 reads CAWSVIGGSGYTF. The CDR3 region has the DNA TGTGCCTGGAGTGTAATCGGGGGGAGCGGCTACACCTTC. This chain uses TRBV30 with TRBJ1-2; possible D gene TRBD1, 5 bases. Germline assignment: CDR1 GTSNPN and CDR2 SVGIG (reference sequence). V was clipped by 0 bases and J by 8 bases, with 13 bases between them. The CDR3 contains 13 residues.

The chain links TRBV7-9 to TRBJ1-1; D might be TRBD1 (5 bases). Germline-derived CDR1 and CDR2 are SEHNR and FQNEAQ (reference sequence). The CDR3 covers 14 residues. The germline V and J ends were trimmed by 2 bases and 11 bases, with 18 bases remaining between them. Written as DNA, the CDR3 is TGTGCCAGCAGCTTATCAGGGCCCTCCGGTTGGGCTTTCTTT. This encodes CASSLSGPSGWAFF. The whole variable domain, filled in from reference TRBV7-9 and TRBJ1-1, reads DTGVSQNPRHKITKRGQNVTFRCDPISEHNRLYWYRQTLGQGPEFLTYFQNEAQLEKSRLLSDRFSAERPKGSFSTLEIQRTEQGDSAMYLCASSLSGPSGWAFFGQGTRLTVV.

V usage is TRBV7-2 and J usage is TRBJ2-3; D is unclear. The germline CDR1 and CDR2 sequences are SGHTA and FQGNSA. V was shortened by 5 bases and J by 2 bases, with 5 bases between the two germline ends. This CDR3 region has 12 residues. The CDR3, as DNA: TGTGCCAGCAGCCTCTTCACAGATACGCAGTATTTT. Protein: CASSLFTDTQYF.

The V call is TRBV10-3, the J call TRBJ1-2, with 9 positions matching TRBD1. Germline values: CDR1 ENHRY, CDR2 SYGVKD. J lost 0 bases, V lost 6 bases, and 14 bases had no gene match. CDR3 size: 18 residues. The CDR3 here is CAISVGRDREIANYGYTF. DNA for the CDR3: TGTGCCATCAGCGTCGGCCGGGACAGGGAAATTGCTAACTATGGCTACACCTTC.

This chain connects TRBV7-2 to TRBJ2-7; no firm D call. The CDR3 is 14 residues long. Per the germline V gene, CDR1 is SGHTA and CDR2 is FQGNSA. V lost 1 base and J 2 bases, leaving 9 bases between the germline ends. The CDR3, as DNA: TGTGCCAGCAGCTTAGATGGCCCCACCTACGAGCAGTACTTC. It yields the protein CASSLDGPTYEQYF.

This clone has just a few counts. The chain is built from TRBV3-1 (or the pseudogene TRBV3-2) and TRBJ1-2, with D possibly being TRBD1 (6 bases). This CDR3 has 13 amino acids. V was shortened by 8 bases and J by 1 base, with 11 bases between the two germline ends. Germline V gene sequence: CDR1 LGHDT, CDR2 YNNKEL (reference sequence). CDR3 in DNA: TGTGCCAGCGGGCAGGGGCTTAACTATGGCTACACCTTC. Translated: CASGQGLNYGYTF.

CDR3 amino acids: CASSTQYTGNYGYTF. The CDR3 DNA reads as TGTGCCAGCAGTACCCAATATACAGGGAACTATGGCTACACCTTC. This chain connects TRBV6-4 to TRBJ1-2, with a possible D match to TRBD1 (6 bases). The ends were cut back, 5 bases at V and 2 bases at J, with 15 bases in the middle. Germline values: CDR1 MRHNA, CDR2 SNTAGT. The CDR3 is made up of 15 amino acids.

CDR3 sequence: CASSSPVLAYEQYF. The CDR3 DNA sequence: TGTGCCAGCAGCTCCCCGGTACTAGCGTACGAGCAGTACTTC. The gene calls are TRBV7-2 and TRBJ2-7; 7 nucleotides align to TRBD2. Germline V gene lookup returns CDR1 SGHTA and CDR2 FQGNSA. V shed 4 bases and J 4 bases; nucleotides not matched to a gene: 7. This CDR3 comprises 14 residues.

This rearrangement joins TRBV21-1 to TRBJ1-1. TRBV21-1 is described as a pseudogene. The CDR3 sequence is 13 residues long. CDR3 protein: CASSKGSSTEAFF. CDR3 nucleotide sequence: TGTGCCAGCAGCAAAGGGAGTTCCACTGAAGCTTTCTTT.

V is TRBV10-3 and J is TRBJ2-1; 8 positions match TRBD2. The V segment lost 0 bases and the J segment 4 bases; nucleotides outside the gene matches: 2. CDR1 is ENHRY, CDR2 SYGVKD, per germline. This CDR3 is built from 15 residues. The CDR3 bases are TGTGCCATCAGTGAGTCAACGGGGGGGTACAATGAGCAGTTCTTC. Its translation is CAISESTGGYNEQFF.

The chain has TRBV7-3 and TRBJ2-3; maybe TRBD1 (6 bases). The ends were cut back, 5 bases at V and 2 bases at J, with 14 bases in the middle. In germline, CDR1 is SGHTA, CDR2 FQGTGA. CDR3 size: 15 residues. DNA for the CDR3: TGTGCCAGCAGCACCACACAGGGCCCCACAGATACGCAGTATTTT. Its translation: CASSTTQGPTDTQYF.

The table lists this clone with a count of one. The chain recombines TRBV6-5 with TRBJ2-2; tentative D call: TRBD1 (6 bases). Germline lookup yields CDR1 MNHEY and CDR2 SVGAGI. The V end was cut by 9 bases, the J end by 5 bases, with 13 bases between. The CDR3 is 13 amino acids. This CDR3 reads CASKAGQTGELFF. CDR3 DNA sequence: TGTGCCAGTAAAGCAGGACAGACCGGGGAGCTGTTTTTT.

This chain links TRBV19 with TRBJ1-1; possible D gene TRBD1, 5 bases. The CDR3 runs 12 residues. Germline V gives CDR1 LNHDA, CDR2 SQIVND (reference sequence). V lost 7 bases, J lost 5 bases, and 11 bases lay in between. CDR3 amino acids: CASTGSGTEAFF. For the CDR3, the DNA is TGTGCCAGTACAGGGAGCGGGACTGAAGCTTTCTTT. The full variable domain, in which reference TRBV19 and TRBJ1-1 provide the parts outside the CDR3, is DGGITQSPKYLFRKEGQNVTLSCEQNLNHDAMYWYRQDPGQGLRLIYYSQIVNDFQKGDIAEGYSVSREKKESFPLTVTSAQKNPTAFYLCASTGSGTEAFFGQGTRLTVV.

This chain links TRBV5-1 with TRBJ2-7; 11 nucleotides agree with TRBD1. V dropped 0 bases and J dropped 3; count of bases not matched to a gene: 2. The CDR3 consists of 15 residues. CDR1 is SGHRS and CDR2 is YFSETQ in the germline V gene. The CDR3 DNA sequence: TGCGCCAGCAGCTTGGCCGGGACAGGGGGCTACGAGCAGTACTTC. As protein: CASSLAGTGGYEQYF.

The chain uses TRBV4-3 and TRBJ2-7; the match to TRBD1 covers 7 bases. Germline CDR1 and CDR2: LGHNA and YSLEER. There are 15 residues in the CDR3. V lost 1 base, J lost 8 bases, and 11 bases stayed unmatched. The CDR3 DNA reads TGCGCCAGCAGCCAAGGCATCCGGCAGGGGGTAAAGCAGTACTTC. Its translation is CASSQGIRQGVKQYF.

The chain combines TRBV6-5 with TRBJ2-7; D might be TRBD2 (5 bases). The ends were cut back, 7 bases at V and 0 bases at J, with 13 bases in the middle. CDR1 is MNHEY and CDR2 is SVGAGI in the germline V gene. The CDR3 totals 14 residues. CDR3 nucleotide sequence: TGTGCCAGCATAGCTGGACTTCGCTCCTACGAGCAGTACTTC. Protein product: CASIAGLRSYEQYF.

This clone has a single count. V usage is TRBV30 and J usage is TRBJ2-5, with 11 nucleotides matching TRBD2. V lost 2 bases and J lost 4; bases outside the gene matches: 12. The CDR3 is 17 residues long. Per germline, CDR1 GTSNPN and CDR2 SVGIG (reference sequence). The CDR3 DNA follows: TGTGCCTGGAGTCGCATGACTAGCGGGAACCGTGGAGAGACCCAGTACTTC. This translates into CAWSRMTSGNRGETQYF.

This chain links TRBV14 with TRBJ2-6; D gene ambiguous. Germline CDR1 SGHDN, CDR2 FVKESK. This CDR3 spans 15 amino acids. Trimming stripped 4 bases from V and 0 bases from J, with 7 bases between. The DNA of the CDR3 is TGTGCCAGCAGCCTACAGTTCTCTGGGGCCAACGTCCTGACTTTC. Its translation: CASSLQFSGANVLTF.

Details on this clone: The sample has other DNA sequences that encode this CDR3 too. The chain uses TRBV29-1 and TRBJ1-1; D might be TRBD1 (5 bases). The V gene's germline CDR1 is SQVTM and CDR2 ANQGSEA. The length of the CDR3 is 14 residues. V was pared by 0 bases and J by 2 bases, with 10 bases between. CDR3 in DNA: TGCAGCGTTGAAGACGTGGGGGGAAACACTGAAGCTTTCTTT. Protein: CSVEDVGGNTEAFF.

The chain employs TRBV7-2 and TRBJ1-1, with a possible D match to TRBD1 (6 bases). This CDR3 has 15 residues. Germline loops: CDR1 SGHTA, CDR2 FQGNSA. Trimming left V 1 base short and J 11 bases short, with 20 bases between. The CDR3 sequence: CASSLDPSTGPGAFF. CDR3 coding DNA: TGTGCCAGCAGCTTAGACCCCTCGACAGGACCAGGGGCTTTCTTT.

In this sample, this clone turned up a few times. J is TRBJ2-7 and V is TRBV7-8; TRBD2 agrees at 12 bases. Trimming at V came to 4 bases and at J to 3 bases, leaving 4 bases not matched to a gene. The length of the CDR3 is 15 residues. Per the germline V gene, CDR1 is SGHVS and CDR2 is FQNEAQ. The chain's CDR3 is CASSSGLAGNYEQYF. The CDR3 DNA sequence: TGTGCCAGCAGCTCCGGACTAGCGGGAAACTACGAGCAGTACTTC.

This clone appeared once. The CDR3 spells CASSQGGGLAGLDEQFF. CDR3 bases: TGTGCCAGCAGCCAGGGAGGTGGCCTAGCGGGACTCGATGAGCAGTTCTTC. The rearrangement uses TRBV7-3 and TRBJ2-1, with 9 bases matching TRBD2. CDR1 and CDR2 (germline): SGHTA, FQGTGA. The CDR3 extends over 17 amino acids. J lost 8 bases, V lost 5 bases, and 16 bases had no gene match.

The V gene is TRBV11-2, the J gene TRBJ1-2; 7 positions match TRBD1. Germline CDR1 SGHAT, CDR2 FQNNGV. Trimming took 4 bases from V and 8 from J; bases not matched to a gene: 13. The CDR3 contains 15 residues. Here the CDR3 reads CASSSSNDRVNGYTF. The CDR3 coding sequence is TGTGCCAGCAGCTCATCAAACGACAGGGTAAACGGCTACACCTTC.

This clone has a handful of counts. The rearrangement links TRBV12-3 or TRBV12-4 to TRBJ2-1, with 8 bases aligning to TRBD2. This CDR3 has 11 residues. V lost 5 bases to trimming and J lost 11 bases; unmatched junction nucleotides: 2. The CDR3 here is CASSRGGQQFF. The CDR3 DNA reads TGTGCCAGCAGTCGGGGGGGCCAGCAGTTCTTC.

CDR3 sequence: CSVDRATTDTQYF. In DNA, the CDR3 is TGCAGCGTCGACAGGGCTACCACAGATACGCAGTATTTT. This rearrangement joins TRBV29-1 to TRBJ2-3, with TRBD1 matching 7 bases. With V trimmed by 6 bases and J by 2 bases, 5 bases remained unmatched. The CDR3 has 13 residues. CDR1 and CDR2 from the germline V gene are SQVTM and ANQGSEA.

This clone has just a few counts. The chain recombines TRBV7-2 with TRBJ2-3, with D tentatively TRBD1 (6 bases). V was clipped by 5 bases and J by 1 base, with 16 bases between them. Germline CDR1 reads SGHTA; CDR2 reads FQGNSA. This CDR3 has 16 amino acids. CDR3 residues: CASSATRGGRTDTQYF. The CDR3 DNA is TGTGCCAGCAGCGCAACTAGAGGGGGACGCACAGATACGCAGTATTTT.

The chain links TRBV25-1 to TRBJ2-7, with 9 bases matching TRBD1. CDR1 is MGHDK, CDR2 SYGVNS, per germline. CDR3 length equals 14 residues. V lost 6 bases to trimming and J lost 3 bases; unmatched junction nucleotides: 6. Here the CDR3 reads CASSRGQGFYEQYF. CDR3 nucleotides: TGTGCCAGCAGCCGTGGACAGGGGTTCTACGAGCAGTACTTC.

The chain recombines TRBV28 with TRBJ2-5; D uncertain. V was trimmed by 3 bases and J by 13 bases, leaving 12 bases between them. The CDR3 loop spans 11 amino acids. Germline CDR1 and CDR2: MDHEN and SYDVKM. CDR3 residues: CASSFAGTAYF. In nucleotides, the CDR3 is TGTGCCAGCAGTTTTGCCGGAACAGCGTACTTC.